The rows below give T cell receptor beta chains drawn from one sample of a study of technical replicates of blood from several donors. Sequenced by immunoSEQ multiplex PCR; TCRdb stores in-frame clones only, minus some. This table holds about 59,000 clones, 93% found once. Material for sequencing was PBMCs. The receptors shown here come from a human donor in good health. Some clones in this sample may be carry-over from other donors' samples. Each CDR3 is given with its conserved first and last residue. Fields, in order: V gene, clone size, D gene, J gene, CDR3 protein, CDR3 DNA. D genes are given only for firm matches. For some rows the clone size is stated as once, few or many, or as a class when expanded; others skip it.

V: TRBV5-1; size: NA; D: TRBD1; J: TRBJ2-2; CDR3: CASSPKGQGARNTGELFF; DNA: TGCGCCAGCAGCCCAAAGGGACAGGGGGCGCGCAACACCGGGGAGCTGTTTTTT
V: TRBV5-1; size: NA; D: NA; J: TRBJ1-6; CDR3: CASRYNGGSMNSPLHF; DNA: TGCGCCAGCAGATACAACGGGGGGTCTATGAATTCACCCCTCCACTTT
V: TRBV4-3; size: NA; D: TRBD2; J: TRBJ2-5; CDR3: CASSQDASGRGTQYF; DNA: TGCGCCAGCAGCCAAGATGCCTCCGGGAGGGGGACCCAGTACTTC
V: TRBV4-2; size: NA; D: NA; J: TRBJ2-2; CDR3: CASSPSAGNGELFF; DNA: TGTGCCAGCAGCCCCAGCGCGGGGAACGGGGAGCTGTTTTTT
V: TRBV4-1; size: NA; D: TRBD2; J: TRBJ2-1; CDR3: CASSQDRQASGERLQFF; DNA: TGCGCCAGCAGCCAAGATCGGCAGGCTAGCGGGGAGCGACTGCAGTTCTTC
V: TRBV10-3; size: NA; D: TRBD1; J: TRBJ1-3; CDR3: CAISDPGQGFSGNTIYF; DNA: TGTGCCATCAGTGATCCGGGACAGGGATTCTCTGGAAACACCATATATTTT
V: TRBV6-1; size: few; D: NA; J: TRBJ2-3; CDR3: CASSADGGGTDTQYF; DNA: TGTGCCAGCAGTGCGGACGGGGGTGGTACAGATACGCAGTATTTT
V: TRBV5-4; size: NA; D: NA; J: TRBJ2-6; CDR3: CASSLGRTGANVLTF; DNA: TGTGCCAGCAGCTTGGGGAGGACTGGGGCCAACGTCCTGACTTTC
V: TRBV10-3; size: once; D: NA; J: TRBJ1-1; CDR3: CAISPTVNTEAFF; DNA: TGTGCCATCAGTCCGACTGTGAACACTGAAGCTTTCTTT
V: TRBV25-1; size: NA; D: NA; J: TRBJ2-6; CDR3: CASSEPGAGANVLTF; DNA: TGTGCCAGCAGTGAGCCGGGAGCAGGGGCCAACGTCCTGACTTTC
V: TRBV5-4; size: NA; D: NA; J: TRBJ1-2; CDR3: CASSLMGAPLGGYTF; DNA: TGTGCCAGCAGCTTGATGGGGGCGCCCTTGGGGGGCTACACCTTC
V: TRBV5-1; size: few; D: NA; J: TRBJ1-4; CDR3: CASHGDTTNEKLFF; DNA: TGCGCCAGCCATGGGGACACCACTAATGAAAAACTGTTTTTT
V: TRBV19; size: NA; D: NA; J: TRBJ2-7; CDR3: CASSILGGGPYEQYF; DNA: TGTGCCAGTAGTATTCTGGGAGGCGGCCCTTACGAGCAGTACTTC
V: TRBV12-5; size: NA; D: NA; J: TRBJ1-3; CDR3: CASGVTQNTIYF; DNA: TGTGCTAGTGGCGTCACACAAAACACCATATATTTT
V: TRBV6-5; size: NA; D: NA; J: TRBJ1-2; CDR3: CASSYSTNYGYTF; DNA: TGTGCCAGCAGTTACTCGACAAACTATGGCTACACCTTC
V: TRBV7-9; size: few; D: NA; J: TRBJ1-2; CDR3: CASSLINSPFNYGYTF; DNA: TGTGCCAGCAGCTTAATCAACAGCCCATTTAACTATGGCTACACCTTC
V: TRBV7-9; size: NA; D: NA; J: TRBJ2-7; CDR3: CASSPAGGPYEQYF; DNA: TGTGCCAGCAGCCCCGCCGGGGGGCCCTACGAGCAGTACTTC
V: TRBV30; size: NA; D: TRBD2; J: TRBJ2-1; CDR3: CAWERTSGYNEQFF; DNA: TGTGCCTGGGAGCGGACTAGCGGATACAATGAGCAGTTCTTC
V: TRBV7-3; size: NA; D: TRBD1; J: TRBJ1-6; CDR3: CASSLTRTGVSPLHF; DNA: TGTGCCAGCAGCTTAACGCGGACAGGGGTTTCACCCCTCCACTTT
V: TRBV10-3; size: once; D: NA; J: TRBJ2-7; CDR3: CAITQGRGAYEQYF; DNA: TGTGCCATCACCCAGGGCAGGGGGGCCTACGAGCAGTACTTC
V: TRBV6-5; size: NA; D: NA; J: TRBJ2-7; CDR3: CASSYREEGYEQYF; DNA: TGTGCCAGCAGTTACAGGGAAGAGGGATACGAGCAGTACTTC
V: TRBV7-8; size: NA; D: TRBD2; J: TRBJ2-3; CDR3: CASSQGTSGTDTQYF; DNA: TGTGCCAGCAGCCAGGGGACTAGCGGGACAGATACGCAGTATTTT
V: TRBV12-5; size: NA; D: TRBD1; J: TRBJ1-5; CDR3: CASGLYRTGVQPQHF; DNA: TGTGCTAGTGGTTTGTACAGGACAGGGGTCCAGCCCCAGCATTTT
V: TRBV5-4; size: NA; D: NA; J: TRBJ2-2; CDR3: CASSPRRGEKTGELFF; DNA: TGTGCCAGCAGCCCGCGGAGGGGCGAGAAGACCGGGGAGCTGTTTTTT
V: TRBV6-5; size: NA; D: NA; J: TRBJ2-7; CDR3: CATGLSFSYEQYF; DNA: TGTGCGACAGGTCTTAGTTTCTCCTACGAGCAGTACTTC
V: TRBV5-8; size: once; D: TRBD1; J: TRBJ1-1; CDR3: CASSRRQGFNTEAFF; DNA: TGTGCCAGCAGCCGAAGACAGGGGTTTAACACTGAAGCTTTCTTT
V: TRBV5-5; size: NA; D: NA; J: TRBJ1-2; CDR3: CASSGGPGSNYGYTF; DNA: TGTGCCAGCAGCGGCGGGCCCGGGTCTAACTATGGCTACACCTTC
V: TRBV5-6; size: NA; D: TRBD1; J: TRBJ1-2; CDR3: CASSPGDSNYGYTF; DNA: TGTGCCAGCAGCCCAGGGGACAGCAACTATGGCTACACCTTC
V: TRBV5-6; size: NA; D: NA; J: TRBJ1-1; CDR3: CASSLVAANPEAFF; DNA: TGTGCCAGCAGCTTGGTTGCAGCGAACCCTGAAGCTTTCTTT